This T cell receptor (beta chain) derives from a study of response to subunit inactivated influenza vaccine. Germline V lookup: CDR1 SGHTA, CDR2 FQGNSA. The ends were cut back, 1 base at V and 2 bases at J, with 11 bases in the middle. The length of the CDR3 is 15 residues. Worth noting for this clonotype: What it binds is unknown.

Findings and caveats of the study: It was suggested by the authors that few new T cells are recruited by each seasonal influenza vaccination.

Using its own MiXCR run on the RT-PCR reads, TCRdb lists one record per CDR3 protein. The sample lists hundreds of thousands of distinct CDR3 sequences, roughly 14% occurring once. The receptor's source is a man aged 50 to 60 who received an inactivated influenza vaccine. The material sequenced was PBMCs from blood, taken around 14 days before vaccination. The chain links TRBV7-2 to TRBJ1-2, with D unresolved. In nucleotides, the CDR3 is TGTGCCAGCAGCTTAGGCGTCGTCAGAAACTATGGCTACACCTTC. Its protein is CASSLGVVRNYGYTF. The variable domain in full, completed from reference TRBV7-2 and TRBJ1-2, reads GAGVSQSPSNKVTEKGKDVELRCDPISGHTALYWYRQSLGQGLEFLIYFQGNSAPDKSGLPSDRFSAERTGGSVSTLTIQRTQQEDSAVYLCASSLGVVRNYGYTFGSGTRLTVV.